This TCR beta chain was sequenced in a study of blood T cell repertoires in COVID-19 (dated by TCRdb to 2018 to 2020). With regard to the full study: Samples from collaborators originated in the United States, Italy and Spain and spanned both the acute and convalescent phases of COVID-19. The prospective study material was composed of cDNA or gDNA derived from T cells, B-cell-depleted T cells, or PBMCs. Subjects who had been exposed to COVID-19, were actively infected with it, or had recovered from it provided the deeply sampled blood TCRbeta repertoires that made up the dataset. The repertoires were released in a freely available public database meant as a resource for research on the immune response to SARS-CoV-2. The samples were drawn from the first 160 participants of the ongoing ImmuneRACE study and from over 950 subjects provided by 6 global collaborators. Sample metadata almost always included a de-identified subject ID, COVID-19 status, age in years and sex. HLA class I and class II types, where available, came from metadata supplied by the sample provider rather than from assay-based typing.

This clone was detected a few times. No cognate antigen has been identified for it. Base qualities are not at hand, and no much larger clone is one base apart. The paper as a whole reports these results and caveats: The amount of clinical and demographic metadata varied by source and participant and was provided uncurated.

The germline V gene supplies CDR1 SGDLS and CDR2 YYNGEE. The CDR3 holds 16 amino acids from the cysteine to the phenylalanine. CDR3 DNA is the only sequence kept; it has 48 bases, read in frame from the first base. V sheds 3 bases and J sheds 6 bases, leaving 16 bases between their ends. Collaborating institutions collected whole blood in K2EDTA tubes following their own protocols. For TCRbeta analysis, collaborators shipped samples in one of three forms: frozen whole blood, isolated PBMCs, or DNA extracted from either of those sample types. The immunoSEQ Assay, a bias-controlled multiplex PCR, was used to amplify TCRbeta CDR3 regions from genomic DNA. In the original analysis: Nucleated cell counts per sample were estimated from amplification of reference gene primers within the assay. Sequence reads were collapsed and filtered to measure the absolute abundance of every unique TCRbeta CDR3 rearrangement. For each sample, productive Simpson clonality was calculated as the square root of Simpson's diversity index across productive rearrangements. This is the immuneACCESS table as TCRdb keeps it, with only in-frame sequences that have V and J called. A part of the clones is gone; compared with another copy, unresolved V genes explain less than half, and the rest is unexplained. The D gene and trimming were derived from the DNA, and the V and J assignments and clone size from that table. The sample table holds some 180,000 clones, of which approximately 80% were seen once. The ten largest clonotypes hold approximately 9% of the sample.

Sample: peripheral blood. The V gene is TRBV9 and the J gene is TRBJ1-6, with a tentative D gene TRBD1 over 6 matching bases. The source of this sequence is a woman in her fifties or sixties with active or convalescent COVID-19. DNA sequence: TGTGCCAGCAGCGATCGGGGGCGGGGGAGTAATTCACCCCTCCACTTT. Translated, it reads CASSDRGRGSNSPLHF.